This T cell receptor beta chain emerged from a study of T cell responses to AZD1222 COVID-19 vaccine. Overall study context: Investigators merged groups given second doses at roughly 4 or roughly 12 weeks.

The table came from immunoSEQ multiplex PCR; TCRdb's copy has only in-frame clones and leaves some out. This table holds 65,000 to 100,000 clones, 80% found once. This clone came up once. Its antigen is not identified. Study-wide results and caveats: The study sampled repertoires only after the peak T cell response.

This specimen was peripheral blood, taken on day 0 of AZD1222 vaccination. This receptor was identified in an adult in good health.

The CDR3 protein is CASSGQVANYGYTF. CDR3 coding DNA: TGTGCCAGTTCAGGACAAGTAGCTAACTATGGCTACACCTTC. The chain employs TRBV19 and TRBJ1-2, with D perhaps TRBD1 (5 bases). The V end was cut by 8 bases, the J end by 0 bases, with 13 bases between. This CDR3 comprises 14 residues. CDR1 and CDR2 from the germline V gene are LNHDA and SQIVND (reference sequence).